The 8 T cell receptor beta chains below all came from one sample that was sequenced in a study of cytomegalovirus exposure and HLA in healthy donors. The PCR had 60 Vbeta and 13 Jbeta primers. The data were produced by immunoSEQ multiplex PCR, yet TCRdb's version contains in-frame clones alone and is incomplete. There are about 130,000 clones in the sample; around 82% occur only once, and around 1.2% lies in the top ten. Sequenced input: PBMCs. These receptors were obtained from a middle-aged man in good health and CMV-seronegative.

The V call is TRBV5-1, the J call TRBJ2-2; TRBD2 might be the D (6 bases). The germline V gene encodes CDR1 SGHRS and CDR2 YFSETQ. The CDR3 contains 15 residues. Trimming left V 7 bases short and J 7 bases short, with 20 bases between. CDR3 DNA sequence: TGCGCCAGCCAGGAGTTAGCGGCAAGTTACGGGGAGCTGTTTTTT. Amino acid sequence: CASQELAASYGELFF.

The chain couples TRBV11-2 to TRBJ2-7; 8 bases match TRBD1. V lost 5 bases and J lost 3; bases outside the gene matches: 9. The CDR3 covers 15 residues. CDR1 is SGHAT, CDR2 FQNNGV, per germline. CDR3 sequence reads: CASSLRGQGNYEQYF. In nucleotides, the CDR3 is TGTGCCAGCAGCCTTCGAGGACAGGGCAACTACGAGCAGTACTTC.

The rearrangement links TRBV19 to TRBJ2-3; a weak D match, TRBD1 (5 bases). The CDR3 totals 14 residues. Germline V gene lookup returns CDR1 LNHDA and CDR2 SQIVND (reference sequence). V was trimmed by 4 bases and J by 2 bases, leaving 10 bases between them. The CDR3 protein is CASSNRFSTDTQYF. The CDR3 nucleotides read TGTGCCAGTAGTAACAGGTTTTCCACAGATACGCAGTATTTT. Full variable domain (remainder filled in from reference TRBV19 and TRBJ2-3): DGGITQSPKYLFRKEGQNVTLSCEQNLNHDAMYWYRQDPGQGLRLIYYSQIVNDFQKGDIAEGYSVSREKKESFPLTVTSAQKNPTAFYLCASSNRFSTDTQYFGPGTRLTVL.

This chain's CDR3 is CASSIPYSSYGYTF. Here the CDR3 DNA reads TGTGCCAGTAGTATCCCCTACAGTTCCTATGGCTACACCTTC. The chain employs TRBV19 and TRBJ1-2, with D unresolved. V was cut by 3 bases and J by 4 bases, with 12 bases left in between. The germline V gene has CDR1 LNHDA and CDR2 SQIVND (reference sequence). The CDR3 has 14 amino acids.

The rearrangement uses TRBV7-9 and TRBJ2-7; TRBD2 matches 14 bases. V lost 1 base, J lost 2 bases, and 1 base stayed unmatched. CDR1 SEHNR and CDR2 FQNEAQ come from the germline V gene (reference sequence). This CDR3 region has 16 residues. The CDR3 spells CASSLGLAGGAYEQYF. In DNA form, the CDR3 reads TGTGCCAGCAGCTTAGGACTAGCGGGAGGGGCCTACGAGCAGTACTTC.

CDR3: CASSTLGVQFF. CDR3 bases: TGTGCCAGTAGCACACTAGGTGTGCAGTTCTTC. The J gene is TRBJ2-1, the V gene TRBV19; D might be TRBD2 (5 bases). Germline values: CDR1 LNHDA, CDR2 SQIVND (reference sequence). The CDR3 runs 11 residues. Trimming took 6 bases from V and 12 from J, leaving 12 bases between them.

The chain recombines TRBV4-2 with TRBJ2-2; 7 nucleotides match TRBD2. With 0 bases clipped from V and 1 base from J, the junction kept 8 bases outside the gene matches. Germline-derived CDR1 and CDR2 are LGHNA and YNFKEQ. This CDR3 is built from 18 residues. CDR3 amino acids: CASSQDGTMGENTGELFF. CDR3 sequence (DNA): TGTGCCAGCAGCCAAGATGGGACTATGGGGGAGAACACCGGGGAGCTGTTTTTT.

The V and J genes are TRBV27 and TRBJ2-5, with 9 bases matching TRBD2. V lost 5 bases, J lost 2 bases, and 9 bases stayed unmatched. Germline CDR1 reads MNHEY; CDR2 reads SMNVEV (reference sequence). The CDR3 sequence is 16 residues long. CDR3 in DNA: TGTGCCAGCAGTCCTTGGGGAGCGGGAGGTCAAGAGACCCAGTACTTC. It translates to CASSPWGAGGQETQYF.